These 4 T cell receptor beta chains were all obtained from the same sample, sequenced in a study of long-term antiretroviral therapy in people with HIV. At the survey level, the v3.0 immunoSEQ assay was run. Profiling relied on immunoSEQ multiplex PCR, and the TCRdb table lists in-frame clones only, not all of them. The data hold roughly 20,000 clones, with approximately 81% observed a single time. Sequencing was performed on unsorted PBMCs, taken 1.9 years after starting antiretroviral therapy. These TCRs come from a woman aged 45-60 years with HIV.

This chain connects TRBV27 to TRBJ1-1; D remains ambiguous. The V gene lost 6 bases and the J gene lost 0 bases, with 5 bases spanning the gap. CDR1 and CDR2 from the germline V gene are MNHEY and SMNVEV (reference sequence). The CDR3 has 12 amino acids. This CDR3 reads CASRTVNTEAFF. The CDR3, as DNA: TGTGCCAGCAGGACGGTGAACACTGAAGCTTTCTTT.

The chain combines TRBV11-3 with TRBJ1-1; a possible D gene is TRBD1 (5 bases). CDR1 SGHNT and CDR2 YENEEA come from the germline V gene. The CDR3 runs 14 residues. V dropped 5 bases and J dropped 1 base, with 11 bases sitting between them. The CDR3 nucleotides are TGTGCCAGCAGCCGCGGGACGGCGAACACTGAAGCTTTCTTT. This encodes CASSRGTANTEAFF.

This clone was seen once. The chain joins TRBV30 to TRBJ1-5, with 7 bases aligning to TRBD1. CDR1 is GTSNPN and CDR2 is SVGIG in the germline V gene (reference sequence). This CDR3 has 14 residues. V was pared by 0 bases and J by 4 bases, with 3 bases of the junction left unmatched. The CDR3 DNA is TGTGCCTGGAGTGTACAGGGGAGGAATCAGCCCCAGCATTTT. Residues: CAWSVQGRNQPQHF.

This chain links TRBV7-9 with TRBJ2-7; D not resolved. The CDR3 sequence is 17 residues long. V was shortened by 2 bases and J by 5 bases, with 22 bases between the two germline ends. The germline V gene encodes CDR1 SEHNR and CDR2 FQNEAQ (reference sequence). DNA of the CDR3: TGTGCCAGCAGCTTAAGGGTACGGCAGACCGCCACCCACGAGCAGTACTTC. Its protein product is CASSLRVRQTATHEQYF. Based on the CDR3 plus reference TRBV7-9 and TRBJ2-7, the full variable domain is DTGVSQNPRHKITKRGQNVTFRCDPISEHNRLYWYRQTLGQGPEFLTYFQNEAQLEKSRLLSDRFSAERPKGSFSTLEIQRTEQGDSAMYLCASSLRVRQTATHEQYFGPGTRLTVT.